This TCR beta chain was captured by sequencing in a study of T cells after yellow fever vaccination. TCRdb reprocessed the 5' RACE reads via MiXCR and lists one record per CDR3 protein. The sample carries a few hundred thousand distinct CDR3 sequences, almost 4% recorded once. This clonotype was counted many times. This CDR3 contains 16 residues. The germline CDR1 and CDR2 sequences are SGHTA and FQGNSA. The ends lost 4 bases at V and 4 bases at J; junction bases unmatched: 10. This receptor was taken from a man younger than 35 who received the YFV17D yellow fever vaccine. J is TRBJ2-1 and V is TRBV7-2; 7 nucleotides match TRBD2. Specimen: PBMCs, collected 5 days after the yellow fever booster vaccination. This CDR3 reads CASSWAGTTFYNEQFF. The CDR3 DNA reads TGTGCCAGCAGCTGGGCCGGGACTACCTTTTACAATGAGCAGTTCTTC. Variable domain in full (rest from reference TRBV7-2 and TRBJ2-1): GAGVSQSPSNKVTEKGKDVELRCDPISGHTALYWYRQSLGQGLEFLIYFQGNSAPDKSGLPSDRFSAERTGGSVSTLTIQRTQQEDSAVYLCASSWAGTTFYNEQFFGPGTRLTVL.